The clone carrying this T cell receptor (beta chain) showed up just a few times. The CDR3 covers 17 residues. Germline CDR1 reads LGHNA; CDR2 reads YSLEER. The V and J ends lost 4 bases and 3 bases, in that order; junction bases with no gene match: 12. This entry is derived from a study of blood T cell repertoires in COVID-19. Background on the study: The United States, Italy and Spain were the sources of the acute and convalescent COVID-19 samples. PBMCs, B-cell-depleted T cells, or T cells provided the cDNA or gDNA that made up the material.

As processed by the authors: How many nucleated cells were present was estimated from reference gene primer amplification. Repertoires were generated with immunoSEQ multiplex PCR, while TCRdb's copy carries only in-frame clones and drops some. V, J and clone size were drawn from that table, and D and trimming were deduced from the DNA. This repertoire shows fewer than 250,000 clones, 70% to 80% found once; its top ten account for around an eighth. The specimen was peripheral blood. This receptor was identified in a woman in her forties or fifties with acute or convalescent COVID-19. The rearrangement uses TRBV4-3 and TRBJ2-3; 8 nucleotides match TRBD1. This CDR3 reads CASSPPEYRGRTDTQYF. In DNA form, the CDR3 reads TGCGCCAGCAGCCCCCCTGAATACAGGGGGAGGACAGATACGCAGTATTTT.